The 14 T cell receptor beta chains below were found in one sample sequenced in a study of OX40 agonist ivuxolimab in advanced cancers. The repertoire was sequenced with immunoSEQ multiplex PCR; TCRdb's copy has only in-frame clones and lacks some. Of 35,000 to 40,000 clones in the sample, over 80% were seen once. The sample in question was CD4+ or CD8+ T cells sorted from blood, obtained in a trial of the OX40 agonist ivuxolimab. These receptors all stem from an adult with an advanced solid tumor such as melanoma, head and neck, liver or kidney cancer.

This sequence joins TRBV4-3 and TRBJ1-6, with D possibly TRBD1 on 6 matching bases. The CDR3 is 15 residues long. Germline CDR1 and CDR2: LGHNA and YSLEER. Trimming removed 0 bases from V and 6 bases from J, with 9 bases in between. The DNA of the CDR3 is TGCGCCAGCAGCCAAGAGCCAGGGGTTAATTCACCCCTCCACTTT. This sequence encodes CASSQEPGVNSPLHF.

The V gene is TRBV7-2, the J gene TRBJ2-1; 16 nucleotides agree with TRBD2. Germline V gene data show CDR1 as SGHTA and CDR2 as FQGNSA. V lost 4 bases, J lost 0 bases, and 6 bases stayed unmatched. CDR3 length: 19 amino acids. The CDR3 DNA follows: TGTGCCAGCAGCTGGGAAGGGACTAGCGGGAGGGGCTCCTACAATGAGCAGTTCTTC. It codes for CASSWEGTSGRGSYNEQFF.

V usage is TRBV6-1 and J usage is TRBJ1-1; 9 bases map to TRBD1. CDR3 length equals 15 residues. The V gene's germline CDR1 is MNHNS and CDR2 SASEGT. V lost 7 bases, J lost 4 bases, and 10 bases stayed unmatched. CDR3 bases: TGTGCCAGCAATCCATTGACAGGGGGAGGCACTGAAGCTTTCTTT. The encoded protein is CASNPLTGGGTEAFF.

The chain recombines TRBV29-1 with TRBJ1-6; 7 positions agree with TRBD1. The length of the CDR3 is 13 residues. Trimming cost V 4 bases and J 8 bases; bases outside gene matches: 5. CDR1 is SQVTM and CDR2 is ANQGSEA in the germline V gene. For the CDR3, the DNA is TGCAGCGTTGTCGACAGGGTGGATTCACCCCTCCACTTT. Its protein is CSVVDRVDSPLHF.

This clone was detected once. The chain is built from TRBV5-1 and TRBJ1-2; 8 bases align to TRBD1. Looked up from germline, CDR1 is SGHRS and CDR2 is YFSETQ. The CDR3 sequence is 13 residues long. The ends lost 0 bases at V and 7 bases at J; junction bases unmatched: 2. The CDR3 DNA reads TGCGCCAGCAGCTTGGACGGACAGGGTGGCTACACCTTC. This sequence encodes CASSLDGQGGYTF.

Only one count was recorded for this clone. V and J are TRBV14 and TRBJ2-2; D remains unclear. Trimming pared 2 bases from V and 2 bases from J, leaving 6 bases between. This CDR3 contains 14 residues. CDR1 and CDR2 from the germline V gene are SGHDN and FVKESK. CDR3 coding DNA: TGTGCCAGCAGCCAAACTCTAAACACCGGGGAGCTGTTTTTT. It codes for CASSQTLNTGELFF.

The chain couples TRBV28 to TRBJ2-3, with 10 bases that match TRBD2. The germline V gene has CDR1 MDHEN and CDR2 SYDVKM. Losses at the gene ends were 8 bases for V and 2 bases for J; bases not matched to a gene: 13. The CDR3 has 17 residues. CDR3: CASLPQPGLAATDTQYF. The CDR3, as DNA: TGTGCCAGCCTCCCTCAGCCCGGACTAGCGGCCACAGATACGCAGTATTTT. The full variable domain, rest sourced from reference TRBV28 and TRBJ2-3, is DVKVTQSSRYLVKRTGEKVFLECVQDMDHENMFWYRQDPGLGLRLIYFSYDVKMKEKGDIPEGYSVSREKKERFSLILESASTNQTSMYLCASLPQPGLAATDTQYFGPGTRLTVL.

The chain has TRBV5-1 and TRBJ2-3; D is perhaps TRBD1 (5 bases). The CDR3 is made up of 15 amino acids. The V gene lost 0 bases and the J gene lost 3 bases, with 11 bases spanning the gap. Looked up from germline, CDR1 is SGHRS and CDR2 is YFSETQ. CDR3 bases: TGCGCCAGCAGCTTGGTTGTGACAGAAACAGATACGCAGTATTTT. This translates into CASSLVVTETDTQYF.

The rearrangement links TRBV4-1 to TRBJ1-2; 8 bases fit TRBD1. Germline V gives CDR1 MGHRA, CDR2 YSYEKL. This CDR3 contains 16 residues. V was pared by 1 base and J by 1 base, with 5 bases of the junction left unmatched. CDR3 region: CASSQGGQANNYGYTF. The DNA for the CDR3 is TGCGCCAGCAGCCAAGGGGGACAGGCTAATAACTATGGCTACACCTTC.

CDR3 protein: CASSPPWASNTGELFF. The CDR3 region has the DNA TGCGCCAGCAGCCCTCCGTGGGCCTCGAACACCGGGGAGCTGTTTTTT. The chain employs TRBV5-1 and TRBJ2-2, with D unclear. Germline loops: CDR1 SGHRS, CDR2 YFSETQ. The CDR3 spans 16 residues. V lost 4 bases and J 0 bases, leaving 13 bases between the germline ends.

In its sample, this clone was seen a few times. Here the CDR3 reads CAWSSGSNQPQHF. CDR3 nucleotides: TGTGCCTGGAGTTCGGGGAGCAATCAGCCCCAGCATTTT. The chain carries TRBV30 and TRBJ1-5; D is unclear. The CDR3 length is 13 residues. V was shortened by 2 bases and J by 1 base, with 6 bases between the two germline ends. Germline V CDR1 and CDR2: GTSNPN, SVGIG (reference sequence).

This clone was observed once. CDR3 sequence reads: CASSLSGRQAGNTIYF. CDR3 DNA sequence: TGTGCCAGCAGCTTATCGGGACGACAGGCTGGAAACACCATATATTTT. The rearrangement links TRBV11-1 to TRBJ1-3, with TRBD1 as a possible D gene (6 bases). V dropped 2 bases and J dropped 2 bases, with 13 bases sitting between them. The CDR3 has 16 amino acids. CDR1 and CDR2 from the germline V gene are SGHAT and FQDESV (reference sequence). The full variable domain, rest sourced from reference TRBV11-1 and TRBJ1-3, is EAEVAQSPRYKITEKSQAVAFWCDPISGHATLYWYRQILGQGPELLVQFQDESVVDDSQLPKDRFSAERLKGVDSTLKIQPAELGDSAMYLCASSLSGRQAGNTIYFGEGSWLTVV.

The CDR3 sequence is CASSDGTGGGYTF. As DNA, the CDR3 is TGTGCCAGCAGTGACGGGACAGGGGGCGGCTACACCTTC. The chain has TRBV25-1 and TRBJ1-2, with 12 bases identical to TRBD1. The germline V gene encodes CDR1 MGHDK and CDR2 SYGVNS. The V and J ends lost 3 bases and 8 bases, in that order; junction bases with no gene match: 1. This CDR3 spans 13 amino acids.

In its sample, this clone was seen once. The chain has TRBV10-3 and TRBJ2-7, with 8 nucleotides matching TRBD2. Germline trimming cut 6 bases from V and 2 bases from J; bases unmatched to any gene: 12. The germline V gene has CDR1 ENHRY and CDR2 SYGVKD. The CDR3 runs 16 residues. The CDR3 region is CAIRAKTSGSTYEQYF. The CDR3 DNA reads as TGTGCCATCAGGGCCAAAACTAGCGGAAGTACCTACGAGCAGTACTTC.